This TCR beta chain was obtained from a study of blood T cell repertoires in COVID-19 (dated by TCRdb to about 2020). About the investigation overall: Samples from collaborators originated in the United States, Italy and Spain and spanned both the acute and convalescent phases of COVID-19. The prospective study material was composed of cDNA or gDNA derived from T cells, B-cell-depleted T cells, or PBMCs. Deeply sampled blood TCRbeta repertoires from subjects exposed to, actively infected with, or recovered from COVID-19 were included in the dataset. A freely available public database, intended as a resource for researchers studying the immune response to SARS-CoV-2, is where the repertoires were released. Samples were obtained from the ongoing ImmuneRACE study (first 160 participants) and from 1,254 subjects provided by 6 global collaborators. A de-identified subject ID, COVID-19 status, age in years and sex were almost always included in the sample metadata. HLA class I and class II types, where available, came from metadata supplied by the sample provider rather than from assay-based typing. Results the study describes overall, beyond this receptor: Clinical and demographic metadata were provided uncurated, with the amount varying by source and participant.

TCRbeta CDR3 regions were amplified from genomic DNA by means of the immunoSEQ Assay, a bias-controlled multiplex PCR. Per the original workflow: The number of nucleated cells in each sample was estimated from the amplification of reference gene primers within the assay. Sequence reads were collapsed and filtered to measure the absolute abundance of every unique TCRbeta CDR3 rearrangement. For each sample, productive Simpson clonality was calculated as the square root of Simpson's diversity index over productive rearrangements. The immuneACCESS repertoire file appears here via TCRdb, limited to in-frame rearrangements. These files lack a portion of the clones; in checked studies, under half of the deficit traces to unresolved V genes, and the cause of the others is not known. The DNA gave D and trimming, while V, J and clone size come from that table. A total of around 170,000 clones appear in this sample, about 74% of them only once. Of the sample, about 3% falls within the top ten clones.

About this clone: What this receptor recognizes is not known. No qualities accompany the bases; no much larger clone lies one base away.

The collaborating institutions used their own protocols to collect whole blood in K2EDTA tubes. For TCRbeta analysis, collaborators shipped samples in one of three forms: frozen whole blood, isolated PBMCs, or DNA extracted from either of those sample types. V is shortened by 1 base, J by 0 bases, and the region joining them spans 10 bases. CDR1 and CDR2, per the germline V gene, are MDHEN and SYDVKM. The CDR3, cysteine through phenylalanine, is 15 amino acids long. The DNA shown is the 45-base CDR3, in frame from base 1. The sequence came from a woman of 80 years or more with acute or convalescent COVID-19. Material for sequencing was peripheral blood. The rearranged segments are TRBV28 and TRBJ2-7; the best D guess is TRBD2, with 5 bases matching. The CDR3 corresponds to CASSLYGKSSYEQYF. In nucleotides, the sequence is TGTGCCAGCAGTTTATACGGGAAGAGCTCCTACGAGCAGTACTTC.